This T cell receptor beta chain stems from a study of cytomegalovirus exposure and HLA in healthy donors. Samples came from healthy bone marrow donors. The PCR used 60 Vbeta and 13 Jbeta primers. Sequenced by immunoSEQ multiplex PCR; TCRdb stores in-frame clones only, minus some. Counted here are around 100,000 clones, less than 80% occurring once; the ten biggest clones make up around 4%. On this clone itself: Its target is unknown.

Study results and caveats: Roughly uniform sequencing depth across donors was assumed, possibly incorrectly. Earlier analysis yielded a pattern in which most TCR beta V segments were productive about 90% or about 30% of the time. An analysis that was carried out later associated 16,951 TCR beta sequences with HLA alleles at 0.05 false discovery rate.

The CDR3 sequence is 14 residues long. Trimming pared 4 bases from V and 10 bases from J, leaving 20 bases between. The germline gives CDR1 SGHKS, CDR2 YYEKEE (reference sequence). The receptor comes from a woman between 40 and 50 years old in good health and CMV-seropositive. Input material: PBMCs. V usage is TRBV5-5 and J usage is TRBJ1-1, with TRBD1 as a possible D gene (5 bases). The CDR3 region has the DNA TGTGCCAGCAGCCTTGACCCGGAGGGACTCAGAGCTTTCTTT. Encoded protein: CASSLDPEGLRAFF.